This T cell receptor beta chain is drawn from a study of T cell clonality in common variable immunodeficiency. Only in-frame clones appear in the TCRdb table, and some are missing; sequencing was by immunoSEQ multiplex PCR. The sample shows roughly 70,000 clones, no singletons; the ten largest hold 1.5% to 2%. Looked up from germline, CDR1 is DFQATT and CDR2 is SNEGSKA (reference sequence). The V and J ends lost 2 bases and 3 bases respectively, with 5 bases between them. The CDR3 contains 12 residues. This clone was seen repeatedly, ten times or more. The read ends 3 residues shy of where the CDR3 ends; the end is completed using the germline J gene.

The chain recombines TRBV20-1 with TRBJ1-5, with no clear D. Sequencing was performed on peripheral blood mononuclear cells. The source is a person aged 18 to 75 in good health. The covered CDR3 bases are TGCAGTGCTAGACGACACAATCAGCCC. The encoded protein is CSARRHNQP. The CDR3 as a whole reads CSARRHNQPQHF.